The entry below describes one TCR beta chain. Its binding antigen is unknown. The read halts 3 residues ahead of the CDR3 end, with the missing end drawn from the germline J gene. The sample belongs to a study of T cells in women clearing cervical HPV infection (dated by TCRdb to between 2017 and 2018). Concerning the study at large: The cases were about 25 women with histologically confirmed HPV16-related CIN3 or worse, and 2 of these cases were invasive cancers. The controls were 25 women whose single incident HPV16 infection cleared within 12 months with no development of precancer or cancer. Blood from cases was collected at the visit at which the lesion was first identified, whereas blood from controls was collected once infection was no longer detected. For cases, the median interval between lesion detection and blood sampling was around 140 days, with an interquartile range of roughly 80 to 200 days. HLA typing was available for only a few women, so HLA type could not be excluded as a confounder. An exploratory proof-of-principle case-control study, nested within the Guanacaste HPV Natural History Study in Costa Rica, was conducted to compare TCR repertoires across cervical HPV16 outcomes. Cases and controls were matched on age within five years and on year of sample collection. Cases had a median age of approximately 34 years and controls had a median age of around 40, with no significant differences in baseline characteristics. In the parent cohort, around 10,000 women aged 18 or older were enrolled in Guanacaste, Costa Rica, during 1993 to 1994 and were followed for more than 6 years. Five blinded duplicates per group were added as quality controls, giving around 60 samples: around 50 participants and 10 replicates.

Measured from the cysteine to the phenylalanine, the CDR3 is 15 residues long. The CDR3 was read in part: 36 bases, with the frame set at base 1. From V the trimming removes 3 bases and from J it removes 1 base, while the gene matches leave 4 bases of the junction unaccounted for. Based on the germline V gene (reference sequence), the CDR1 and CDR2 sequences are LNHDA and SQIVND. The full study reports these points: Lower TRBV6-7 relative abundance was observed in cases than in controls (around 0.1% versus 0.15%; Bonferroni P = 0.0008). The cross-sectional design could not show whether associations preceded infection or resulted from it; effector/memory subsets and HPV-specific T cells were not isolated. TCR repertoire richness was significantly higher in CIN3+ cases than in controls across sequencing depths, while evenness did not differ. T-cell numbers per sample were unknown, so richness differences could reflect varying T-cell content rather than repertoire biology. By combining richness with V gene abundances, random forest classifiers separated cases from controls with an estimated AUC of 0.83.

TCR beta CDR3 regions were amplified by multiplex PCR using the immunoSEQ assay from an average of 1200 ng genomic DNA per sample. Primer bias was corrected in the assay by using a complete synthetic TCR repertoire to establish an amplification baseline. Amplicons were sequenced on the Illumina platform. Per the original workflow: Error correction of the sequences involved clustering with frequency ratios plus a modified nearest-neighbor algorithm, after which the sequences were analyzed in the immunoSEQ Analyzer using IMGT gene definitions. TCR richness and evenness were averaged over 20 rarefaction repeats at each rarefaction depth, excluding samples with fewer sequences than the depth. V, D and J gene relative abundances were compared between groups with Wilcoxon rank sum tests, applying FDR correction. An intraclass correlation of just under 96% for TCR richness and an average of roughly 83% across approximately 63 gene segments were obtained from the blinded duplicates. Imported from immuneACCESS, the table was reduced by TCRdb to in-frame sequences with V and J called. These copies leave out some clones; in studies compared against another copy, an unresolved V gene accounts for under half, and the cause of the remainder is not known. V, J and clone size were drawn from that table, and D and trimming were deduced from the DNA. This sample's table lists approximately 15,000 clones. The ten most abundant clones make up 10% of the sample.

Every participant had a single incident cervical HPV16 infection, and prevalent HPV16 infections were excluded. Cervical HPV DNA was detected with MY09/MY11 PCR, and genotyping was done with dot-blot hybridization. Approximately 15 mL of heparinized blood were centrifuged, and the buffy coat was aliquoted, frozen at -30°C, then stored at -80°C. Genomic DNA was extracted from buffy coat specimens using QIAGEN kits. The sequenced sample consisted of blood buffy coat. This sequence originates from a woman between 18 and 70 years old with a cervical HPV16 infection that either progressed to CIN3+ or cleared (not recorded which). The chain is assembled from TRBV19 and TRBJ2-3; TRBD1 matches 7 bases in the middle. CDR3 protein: CASSMSGQGTDTQYF. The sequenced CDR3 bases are TGTGCCAGTAGTATGTCCGGACAGGGCACAGATACG.